This T cell receptor (beta chain) derives from a study of early T cells in non-severe SARS-CoV-2 infection. About the research overall: Sequencing used unsorted whole-blood bulk RNA, so chains lack pairing.

This clonotype was observed a handful of times. Individual cDNA molecules were tagged with unique molecular identifiers. Via MiXCR, TCRdb re-called the 5' RACE reads, giving one row per CDR3 protein. The sample records about 98,000 distinct CDR3 sequences, around 13% being singletons. J was trimmed by 6 bases and V by 6 bases; bases with no gene match: 3. This CDR3 is built from 14 residues. Germline CDR1 is MNHEY and CDR2 is SVGAGI. The genes are TRBV6-5 and TRBJ2-3; 13 nucleotides agree with TRBD2. This clonotype was obtained from an adult who was a healthcare worker with PCR-confirmed SARS-CoV-2 infection or an uninfected control (not recorded which). The sequencing input was whole blood. CDR3 sequence reads: CASRGLAGADTQYF. The CDR3 nucleotides are TGTGCCAGCAGAGGACTAGCGGGAGCCGATACGCAGTATTTT.